Below, one T cell receptor (beta chain) is given with its context. Study members were between roughly 18 and 89 years old and lived in 24 US regions. Trimming cost V 5 bases and J 11 bases, with 16 bases left between them. This CDR3 comprises 14 residues. Germline assignment: CDR1 SNHLY and CDR2 FYNNEI. Here immunoSEQ multiplex PCR was the method, and the copy in TCRdb shows in-frame clones only, minus some. The sample lists about 240,000 clones; around 86% were seen once. The sample is drawn from a study of blood T cell repertoires in COVID-19. Study as a whole: Acute and convalescent COVID-19 samples came from the United States, Italy and Spain.

Sequencing used PBMCs or T cells enriched from blood (not recorded which). This chain connects TRBV2 to TRBJ1-6, with D perhaps matching TRBD1 (5 bases). The clonotype comes from a woman aged 40 to 49 with acute COVID-19. CDR3 residues: CASSNGLGQTPLHF. The DNA of the CDR3 is TGTGCCAGCAGTAATGGCCTGGGGCAAACACCCCTCCACTTT.